These 31 T cell receptor beta chains were sequenced from one sample in a study of neurological immune-mediated disorders (dated 2019 in TCRdb). Receptors were amplified or captured by 5' RACE. Reads for this sample came from an Illumina HiSeq 2500. Clones were called with MiXCR by TCRdb after fastp trimmed the public reads at Q25, and only in-frame beta chains were retained. Duplicate CDR3 protein sequences are folded into a single record with the most common DNA and genes. Counted in this sample were tens of thousands of distinct CDR3 sequences; around a tenth of them appeared once. The top ten clones comprise 6.6% of the sample. The sample was PBMCs. All receptors derive from a woman aged 25 to 39 with HTLV-1-associated myelopathy (HAM/TSP).

This clonotype came up many times. The chain carries TRBV9 and TRBJ1-3; 7 bases are a match to TRBD1. With 3 bases clipped from V and 0 bases from J, the junction kept 18 bases outside the gene matches. The CDR3 totals 20 residues. From germline, CDR1 is SGDLS and CDR2 YYNGEE. DNA for the CDR3: TGTGCCAGCAGCGCCCACCTAAACAGGGGTGGGTTCCTCTCTGGAAACACCATATATTTT. Protein product: CASSAHLNRGGFLSGNTIYF.

In its sample, this clonotype was seen many times. V is TRBV7-3 and J is TRBJ2-1; TRBD2 is a possible D gene (5 bases). Looked up from germline, CDR1 is SGHTA and CDR2 is FQGTGA. The CDR3 contains 14 residues. Trimming shortened V by 0 bases and J by 8 bases, and 11 bases separated the two germline ends. CDR3 bases: TGTGCCAGCAGCTTAACCTCCAGCGGCCATGAGCAGTTCTTC. It codes for CASSLTSSGHEQFF.

This clonotype was observed many times. The rearrangement links TRBV5-1 to TRBJ2-5; 8 nucleotides agree with TRBD1. CDR3 size: 15 residues. V lost 0 bases and J lost 4; bases outside the gene matches: 5. The V gene's germline CDR1 is SGHRS and CDR2 YFSETQ. The CDR3 loop reads CASSLVVGQGETQYF. The CDR3 DNA sequence: TGCGCCAGCAGCTTGGTCGTAGGACAGGGAGAGACCCAGTACTTC.

This clonotype was detected ten times or more. The gene calls are TRBV5-1 and TRBJ2-1, with 9 bases that match TRBD1. V gave up 4 bases and J gave up 9 bases; unmatched junction bases: 8. This CDR3 contains 14 residues. Germline lookup yields CDR1 SGHRS and CDR2 YFSETQ. The CDR3 sequence is CASSPRTGAGEQFF. The CDR3 bases are TGCGCCAGCAGCCCCCGGACAGGGGCTGGTGAGCAGTTCTTC.

This clonotype was recorded many times. This chain links TRBV25-1 with TRBJ2-1; the D is unclear. This CDR3 spans 12 amino acids. The germline V gene has CDR1 MGHDK and CDR2 SYGVNS. V was trimmed by 4 bases and J by 6 bases, leaving 7 bases between them. The CDR3 coding sequence is TGTGCCAGCAGTGTCGTGGGCAATGAGCAGTTCTTC. This codes for CASSVVGNEQFF.

By share, this clonotype counts as medium-sized. This rearrangement joins TRBV20-1 to TRBJ1-2, with a possible D match to TRBD1 (5 bases). Trimming cost V 5 bases and J 3 bases, with 13 bases left between them. The CDR3 runs to 13 residues. Germline V gene sequence: CDR1 DFQATT, CDR2 SNEGSKA (reference sequence). Here the CDR3 DNA reads TGCAGTGCTTCTAGGGGCTCCGACTATGGCTACACCTTC. Translated: CSASRGSDYGYTF.

This chain links TRBV28 with TRBJ2-3; TRBD2 matches at 10 bases. J was trimmed by 2 bases and V by 7 bases; bases with no gene match: 3. The CDR3 contains 14 residues. Germline V gene sequence: CDR1 MDHEN, CDR2 SYDVKM. The CDR3 coding sequence is TGTGCCAGCAAGCGGGGGGGGAACACAGATACGCAGTATTTT. Translation gives CASKRGGNTDTQYF.

A few counts support this clonotype. This chain connects TRBV20-1 to TRBJ1-1; no clear D gene. Germline V gene data show CDR1 as DFQATT and CDR2 as SNEGSKA (reference sequence). Trimming removed 0 bases from V and 4 bases from J, with 15 bases in between. The CDR3 runs to 15 residues. Here the CDR3 reads CSARDPKVSGTEAFF. CDR3 sequence (DNA): TGCAGTGCTAGAGATCCAAAAGTATCGGGCACTGAAGCTTTCTTT.

This clonotype was detected many times. V is TRBV20-1 and J is TRBJ1-6; D perhaps matches TRBD1 (5 bases). The CDR3 runs 14 residues. The germline CDR1 and CDR2 sequences are DFQATT and SNEGSKA (reference sequence). Trimming shortened V by 1 base and J by 8 bases, and 12 bases separated the two germline ends. The CDR3 loop is CSARVQGSDSPLHF. The CDR3 nucleotides are TGCAGTGCTAGAGTGCAGGGAAGTGATTCACCCCTCCACTTT.

The genes are TRBV7-9 and TRBJ2-7; 7 positions match TRBD1. This CDR3 region has 13 residues. With 4 bases clipped from V and 4 bases from J, the junction kept 4 bases outside the gene matches. The germline V gene encodes CDR1 SEHNR and CDR2 FQNEAQ (reference sequence). The CDR3 loop is CASSSQGYYEQYF. For the CDR3, the DNA is TGTGCCAGCAGCTCACAGGGGTATTACGAGCAGTACTTC.

This clonotype has at least ten counts. The chain links TRBV5-1 to TRBJ1-1; D gene unclear. Germline V gene lookup returns CDR1 SGHRS and CDR2 YFSETQ. The CDR3 is made up of 15 amino acids. Trimming removed 2 bases at V and 3 bases at J, with 14 bases between. CDR3 protein: CASSLWGSLDTEAFF. DNA for the CDR3: TGCGCCAGCAGCTTATGGGGAAGCCTGGACACTGAAGCTTTCTTT.

The V call is TRBV5-1, the J call TRBJ2-3; 9 nucleotides line up with TRBD1. This CDR3 comprises 15 residues. The V and J ends lost 9 bases and 9 bases, in that order; junction bases with no gene match: 17. Germline CDR1 SGHRS, CDR2 YFSETQ. In DNA, the CDR3 is TGCGCCAATACCTTGGGACAGGGCCCGTGGGGGACGCAGTATTTT. It yields the protein CANTLGQGPWGTQYF.

This clonotype was recorded at least ten times. The chain recombines TRBV29-1 with TRBJ2-7, with D tentatively TRBD2 (5 bases). In germline, CDR1 is SQVTM, CDR2 ANQGSEA. The CDR3 extends over 13 amino acids. Trimming pared 0 bases from V and 5 bases from J, leaving 11 bases between. The CDR3 DNA follows: TGCAGCGTTGAAGAGGAGGCGGCGGACGAGCAGTACTTC. Encoded protein: CSVEEEAADEQYF.

This clonotype has ten or more counts. This sequence joins TRBV9 and TRBJ1-1; D not resolved. CDR1 SGDLS and CDR2 YYNGEE come from the germline V gene. Trimming took off 0 bases at V and 3 bases at J, with 9 bases between the two ends. This CDR3 region has 14 residues. The CDR3 coding sequence is TGTGCCAGCAGCGTAGCACAGCTTGACACTGAAGCTTTCTTT. It translates to CASSVAQLDTEAFF.

This clonotype was seen many times. This chain joins TRBV15 and TRBJ1-1, with D perhaps TRBD1 (6 bases). This CDR3 has 15 residues. Germline CDR1 is LNHNV and CDR2 is YYDKDF (reference sequence). Trimming removed 2 bases at V and 6 bases at J, with 16 bases between. The CDR3 sequence is CATSRTGTLNPEAFF. The CDR3 region has the DNA TGTGCCACCAGCAGAACCGGGACACTTAACCCTGAAGCTTTCTTT.

This clonotype was found many times. The chain recombines TRBV6-1 with TRBJ2-2; perhaps TRBD1 as D (6 bases). The CDR3 covers 14 residues. Germline CDR1 is MNHNS and CDR2 is SASEGT. V was cut by 3 bases and J by 3 bases, with 8 bases left in between. This CDR3 reads CASSDRGDTGELFF. CDR3 nucleotides: TGTGCCAGCAGTGACAGGGGAGACACCGGGGAGCTGTTTTTT.

Many counts were recorded for this clonotype. This chain connects TRBV5-6 to TRBJ2-7; D is undetermined. The CDR3 contains 13 residues. Germline V gene sequence: CDR1 SGHDT, CDR2 YYEEEE. V was cut by 7 bases and J by 1 base, with 12 bases left in between. The CDR3 protein is CASGDWRSYEQYF. The CDR3, as DNA: TGTGCCAGCGGGGATTGGAGATCCTACGAGCAGTACTTC. Full variable domain (rest looked up from reference TRBV5-6 and TRBJ2-7): DAGVTQSPTHLIKTRGQQVTLRCSPKSGHDTVSWYQQALGQGPQFIFQYYEEEERQRGNFPDRFSGHQFPNYSSELNVNALLLGDSALYLCASGDWRSYEQYFGPGTRLTVT.

The table lists this clonotype with many counts. V is TRBV20-1 and J is TRBJ1-2; perhaps TRBD1 as D (5 bases). The germline gives CDR1 DFQATT, CDR2 SNEGSKA (reference sequence). V gave up 6 bases and J gave up 3 bases, with 20 bases separating them. This CDR3 contains 15 residues. In DNA form, the CDR3 reads TGCAGTGCCCTAGGGGAGGTGGCAGTCGACTATGGCTACACCTTC. Amino acids: CSALGEVAVDYGYTF.

This clonotype was seen ten or more times. The chain is built from TRBV7-2 and TRBJ1-4; TRBD1 might be the D (5 bases). The germline V and J ends were trimmed by 5 bases and 0 bases, with 13 bases remaining between them. The CDR3 consists of 16 residues. CDR1 and CDR2 from the germline V gene are SGHTA and FQGNSA. CDR3 coding DNA: TGTGCCAGCAGCGCGCGACAGATTACAACTAATGAAAAACTGTTTTTT. It yields the protein CASSARQITTNEKLFF.

The sample holds many counts of this clonotype. The genes are TRBV5-5 and TRBJ1-1; a weak D match, TRBD1 (5 bases). The germline CDR1 and CDR2 sequences are SGHKS and YYEKEE (reference sequence). This CDR3 contains 13 residues. V was cut by 3 bases and J by 6 bases, with 12 bases left in between. As DNA, the CDR3 is TGTGCCAGCAGCTCCCCAGGGAGAGCTGAAGCTTTCTTT. Its protein is CASSSPGRAEAFF.

This clonotype has at least ten counts. This chain links TRBV7-9 with TRBJ2-6; D ambiguous. CDR3 size: 13 residues. V was pared by 9 bases and J by 0 bases, with 6 bases between. CDR1 SEHNR and CDR2 FQNEAQ come from the germline V gene (reference sequence). The CDR3 coding sequence is TGTGCCAGTACAGCCTCTGGGGCCAACGTCCTGACTTTC. This sequence encodes CASTASGANVLTF.

This clonotype has a count of ten or more. This chain joins TRBV24-1 and TRBJ1-5; possibly TRBD1 for D (5 bases). Germline values: CDR1 KGHDR, CDR2 SFDVKD. The V and J ends lost 3 bases and 7 bases respectively, with 12 bases between them. The CDR3 extends over 14 amino acids. In nucleotides, the CDR3 is TGTGCCACCAGTGATGCAGGGAAAGGACAGCCCCAGCATTTT. Its protein product is CATSDAGKGQPQHF.

This clonotype came up many times. The chain combines TRBV6-4 with TRBJ2-1; 14 nucleotides line up with TRBD2. The CDR3 loop spans 15 amino acids. Germline CDR1 and CDR2: MRHNA and SNTAGT. The J segment lost 8 bases and the V segment lost 5 bases, leaving 5 bases of the junction unmatched. DNA for the CDR3: TGTGCCAGCAGTTCGACTAGCGGGGGGGCCGATGAGCAGTTCTTC. As protein: CASSSTSGGADEQFF.

The rearrangement uses TRBV20-1 and TRBJ2-2; D is unresolved. The CDR3 is 14 residues long. Germline assignment: CDR1 DFQATT and CDR2 SNEGSKA (reference sequence). The germline V and J ends were trimmed by 3 bases and 10 bases, with 18 bases remaining between them. The chain's CDR3 is CSASPLSSGVELFF. The CDR3 nucleotides read TGCAGTGCTAGCCCGCTCTCGAGTGGCGTGGAGCTGTTTTTT.

This clonotype was seen many times. V gene TRBV5-1 combines with J gene TRBJ2-2; a possible D gene is TRBD2 (7 bases). The germline CDR1 and CDR2 sequences are SGHRS and YFSETQ. There are 15 residues in the CDR3. Trimming removed 4 bases from V and 2 bases from J, with 12 bases in between. The CDR3 loop is CASSPRGANTGELFF. For the CDR3, the DNA is TGCGCCAGCAGCCCCCGGGGGGCTAACACCGGGGAGCTGTTTTTT.

This clonotype appeared many times. V is TRBV7-8 and J is TRBJ2-4; TRBD1 aligns across 7 bases. V lost 0 bases, J lost 1 base, and 6 bases stayed unmatched. This CDR3 has 17 residues. In germline, CDR1 is SGHVS, CDR2 FQNEAQ. The CDR3 protein is CASSLAPRQGAKNIQYF. The CDR3 DNA reads as TGTGCCAGCAGCTTAGCGCCGAGACAGGGCGCCAAAAACATTCAGTACTTC.

This clonotype occurred many times. The chain uses TRBV5-4 and TRBJ2-1, with D unresolved. The V gene lost 4 bases and the J gene lost 5 bases, with 10 bases spanning the gap. CDR3 length: 13 residues. Germline lookup yields CDR1 SGHNT and CDR2 YYREEE (reference sequence). CDR3 region: CASSKDGDNEQFF. The CDR3 region has the DNA TGTGCCAGCAGCAAGGACGGTGACAATGAGCAGTTCTTC.

The sample holds many counts of this clonotype. The genes are TRBV20-1 and TRBJ1-3, with D possibly TRBD1 on 6 matching bases. The CDR3 loop spans 17 amino acids. V was clipped by 0 bases and J by 0 bases, with 15 bases between them. Germline V gene lookup returns CDR1 DFQATT and CDR2 SNEGSKA (reference sequence). CDR3 bases: TGCAGTGCTAGAGATAGTTCTTACAGGGCCTCTGGAAACACCATATATTTT. It encodes CSARDSSYRASGNTIYF.

This clonotype came up many times. A much larger clone differs by one base, so this may be a read error. The J gene is TRBJ2-1, the V gene TRBV24-1; D gene unclear. V lost 9 bases and J lost 7, with 15 bases in between. The CDR3 length is 13 residues. Germline V lookup: CDR1 KGHDR, CDR2 SFDVKD. The CDR3 bases are TGTGCCACCTCGGACCGGGCTCAGAATGAGCAGTTCTTC. This encodes CATSDRAQNEQFF.

This clonotype is labeled as medium-sized (0.01 to 0.1%). The rearrangement joins TRBV5-1 to TRBJ2-7; D gene unclear. The germline V gene encodes CDR1 SGHRS and CDR2 YFSETQ. CDR3 length: 12 amino acids. The ends were cut back, 4 bases at V and 4 bases at J, with 9 bases in the middle. This CDR3 reads CASSPNLYEQYF. DNA of the CDR3: TGCGCCAGCAGCCCCAACCTTTACGAGCAGTACTTC.

This clonotype was seen at least ten times. V is TRBV14 and J is TRBJ1-3; D is undetermined. Germline assignment: CDR1 SGHDN and CDR2 FVKESK. This CDR3 is built from 17 residues. V was trimmed by 4 bases and J by 0 bases, leaving 16 bases between them. The CDR3 protein is CASSREIGRISGNTIYF. CDR3 nucleotide sequence: TGTGCCAGCAGCCGAGAGATCGGACGGATCTCTGGAAACACCATATATTTT.